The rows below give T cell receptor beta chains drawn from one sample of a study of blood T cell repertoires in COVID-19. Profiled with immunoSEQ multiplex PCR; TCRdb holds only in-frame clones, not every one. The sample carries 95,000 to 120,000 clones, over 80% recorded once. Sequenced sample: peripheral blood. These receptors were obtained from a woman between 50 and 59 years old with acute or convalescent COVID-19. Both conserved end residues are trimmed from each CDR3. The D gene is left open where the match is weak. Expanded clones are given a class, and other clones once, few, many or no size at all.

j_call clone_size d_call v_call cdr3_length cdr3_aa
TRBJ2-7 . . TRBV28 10 ASSLSGYEQY
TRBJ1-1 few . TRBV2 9 ARGGSTEAF
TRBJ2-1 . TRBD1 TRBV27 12 ASSGTGLEDEQF
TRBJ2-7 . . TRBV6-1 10 ASSEVRLEQY
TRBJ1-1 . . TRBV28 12 ASSLGGVSTEAF
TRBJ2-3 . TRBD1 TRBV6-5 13 ASSPWDRSTDTQY
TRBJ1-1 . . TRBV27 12 ASMKWGRPTEAF
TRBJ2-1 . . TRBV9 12 ASSPGLREDEQF
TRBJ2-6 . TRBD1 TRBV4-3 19 ASSHYPPGQGLGSGANVLT
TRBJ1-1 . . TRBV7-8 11 ASSAGIGGEAF
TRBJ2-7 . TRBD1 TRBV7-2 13 ASSLGGQASYEQY
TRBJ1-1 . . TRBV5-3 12 ARSSHRLNTEAF
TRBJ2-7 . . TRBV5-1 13 ASSPNPGNFYEQY
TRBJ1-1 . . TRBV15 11 ATSRVRSGGAF
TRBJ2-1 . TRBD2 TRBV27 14 ASQNVSGRAYNEQF
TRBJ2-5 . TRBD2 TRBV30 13 AWSVGLAEKETQY
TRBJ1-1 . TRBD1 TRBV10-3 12 AISAGTENTEAF
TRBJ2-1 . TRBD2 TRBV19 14 ASSFLSGGANDEQF
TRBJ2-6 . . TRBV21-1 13 ASSNRLSGANVLT
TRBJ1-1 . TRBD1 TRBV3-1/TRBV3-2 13 ASSSLGTGGTEAF
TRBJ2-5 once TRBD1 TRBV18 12 ASSLDRTQETQY
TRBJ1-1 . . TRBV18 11 ASSGRGWTEAF
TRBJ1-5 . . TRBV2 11 ASSDRANQPQH
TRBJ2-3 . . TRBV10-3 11 AIRPSATDTQY
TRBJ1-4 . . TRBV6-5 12 ASSNGQLNEKLF
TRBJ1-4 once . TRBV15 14 ATSSVGLATNEKLF
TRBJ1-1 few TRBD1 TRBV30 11 AGQGAVNTEAF
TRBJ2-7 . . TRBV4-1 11 ASSPGNSYEQY
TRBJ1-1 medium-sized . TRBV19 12 ASSFFRTATEAF
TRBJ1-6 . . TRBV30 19 AWVDGYRALLSWTGNSPLH
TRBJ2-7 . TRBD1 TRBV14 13 ASSPRQGVTYEQY